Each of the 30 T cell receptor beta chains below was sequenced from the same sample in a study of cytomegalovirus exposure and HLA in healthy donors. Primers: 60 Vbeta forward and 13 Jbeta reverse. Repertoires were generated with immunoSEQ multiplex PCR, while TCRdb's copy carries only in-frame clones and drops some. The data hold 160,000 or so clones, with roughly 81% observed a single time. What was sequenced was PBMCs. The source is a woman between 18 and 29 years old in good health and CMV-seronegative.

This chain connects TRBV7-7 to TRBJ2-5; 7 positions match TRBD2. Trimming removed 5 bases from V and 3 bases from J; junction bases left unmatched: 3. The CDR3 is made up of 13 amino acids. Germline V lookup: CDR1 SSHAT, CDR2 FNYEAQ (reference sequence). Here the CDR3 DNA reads TGTGCCAGCAGCCCCGGACTAGAAGAGACCCAGTACTTC. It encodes CASSPGLEETQYF.

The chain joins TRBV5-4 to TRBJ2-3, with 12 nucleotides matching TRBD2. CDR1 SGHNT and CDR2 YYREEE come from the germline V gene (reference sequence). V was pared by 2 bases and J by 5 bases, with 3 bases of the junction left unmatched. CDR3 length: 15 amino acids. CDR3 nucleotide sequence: TGTGCCAGCAGCTTACCGGGACTAGCGGGAGATACGCAGTATTTT. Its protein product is CASSLPGLAGDTQYF.

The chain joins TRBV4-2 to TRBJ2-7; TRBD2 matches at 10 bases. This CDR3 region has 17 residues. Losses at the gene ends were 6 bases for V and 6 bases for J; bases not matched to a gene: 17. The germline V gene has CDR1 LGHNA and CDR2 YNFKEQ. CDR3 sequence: CASRDGSGRAQSREQYF. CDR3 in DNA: TGTGCCAGCAGGGACGGAAGCGGGAGGGCCCAAAGCCGCGAGCAGTACTTC.

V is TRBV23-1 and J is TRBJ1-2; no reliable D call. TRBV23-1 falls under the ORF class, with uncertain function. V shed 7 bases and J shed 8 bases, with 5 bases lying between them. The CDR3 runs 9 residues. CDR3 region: CASKTGYTF. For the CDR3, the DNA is TGCGCCAGCAAAACAGGCTACACCTTC.

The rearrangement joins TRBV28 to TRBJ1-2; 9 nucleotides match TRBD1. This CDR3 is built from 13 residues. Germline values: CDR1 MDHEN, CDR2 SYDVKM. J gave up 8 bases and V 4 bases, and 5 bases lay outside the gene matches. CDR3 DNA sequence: TGTGCCAGCAGTTCCGGACAGGGGCGAGGCTACACCTTC. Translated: CASSSGQGRGYTF.

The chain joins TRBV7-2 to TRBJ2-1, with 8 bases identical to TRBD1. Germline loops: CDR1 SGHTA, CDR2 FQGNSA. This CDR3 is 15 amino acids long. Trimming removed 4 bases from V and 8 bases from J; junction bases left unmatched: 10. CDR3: CASSYFGQQGDEQFF. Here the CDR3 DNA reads TGTGCCAGCAGCTATTTCGGACAACAGGGGGATGAGCAGTTCTTC.

The CDR3, as DNA: TGTGCCAGCAGTGAAGGGGACAGAGGACGGCAGCCCCAGCATTTT. It is translated as CASSEGDRGRQPQHF. The rearrangement joins TRBV6-1 to TRBJ1-5; 7 bases are a match to TRBD1. Per germline, CDR1 MNHNS and CDR2 SASEGT. With V trimmed by 1 base and J by 7 bases, 7 bases remained unmatched. This CDR3 contains 15 residues.

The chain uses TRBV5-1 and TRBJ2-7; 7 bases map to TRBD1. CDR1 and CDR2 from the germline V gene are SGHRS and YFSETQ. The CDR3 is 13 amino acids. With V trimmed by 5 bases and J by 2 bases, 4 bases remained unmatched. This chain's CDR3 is CASSSTGTYEQYF. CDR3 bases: TGCGCCAGCAGTTCGACAGGGACCTACGAGCAGTACTTC.

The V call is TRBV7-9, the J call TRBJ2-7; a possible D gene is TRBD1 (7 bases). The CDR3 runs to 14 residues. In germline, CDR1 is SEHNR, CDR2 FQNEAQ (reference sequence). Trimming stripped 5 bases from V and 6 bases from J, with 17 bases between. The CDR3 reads CASSRGSQGGEQYF. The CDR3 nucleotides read TGTGCCAGCAGCCGTGGTAGTCAGGGGGGCGAGCAGTACTTC.

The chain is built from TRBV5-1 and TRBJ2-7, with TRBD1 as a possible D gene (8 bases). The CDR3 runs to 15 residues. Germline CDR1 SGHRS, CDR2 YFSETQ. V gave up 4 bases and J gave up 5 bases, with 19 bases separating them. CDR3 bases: TGCGCCAGCAGCGTACAGGGGGAGGGACGGGACGAGCAGTACTTC. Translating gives CASSVQGEGRDEQYF.

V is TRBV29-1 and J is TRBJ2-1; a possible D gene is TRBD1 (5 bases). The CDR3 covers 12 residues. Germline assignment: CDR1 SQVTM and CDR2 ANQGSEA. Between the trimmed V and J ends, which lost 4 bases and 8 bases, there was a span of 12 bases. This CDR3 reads CSVGRRVHEQFF. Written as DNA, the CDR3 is TGCAGCGTTGGGCGCAGGGTCCATGAGCAGTTCTTC.

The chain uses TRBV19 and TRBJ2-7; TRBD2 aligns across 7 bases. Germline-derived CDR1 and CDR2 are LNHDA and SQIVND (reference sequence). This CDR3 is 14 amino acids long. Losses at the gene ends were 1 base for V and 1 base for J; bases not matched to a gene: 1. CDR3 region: CASSIAGGSYEQYF. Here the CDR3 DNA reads TGTGCCAGTAGTATAGCGGGGGGATCCTACGAGCAGTACTTC.

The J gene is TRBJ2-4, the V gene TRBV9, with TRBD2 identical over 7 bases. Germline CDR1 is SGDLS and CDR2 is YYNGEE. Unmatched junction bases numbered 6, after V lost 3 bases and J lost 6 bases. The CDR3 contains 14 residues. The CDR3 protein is CASSGFGGRNIQYF. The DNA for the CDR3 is TGTGCCAGCAGCGGCTTCGGGGGGAGAAACATTCAGTACTTC. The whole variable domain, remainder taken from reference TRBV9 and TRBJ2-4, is DSGVTQTPKHLITATGQRVTLRCSPRSGDLSVYWYQQSLDQGLQFLIQYYNGEERAKGNILERFSAQQFPDLHSELNLSSLELGDSALYFCASSGFGGRNIQYFGAGTRLSVL.

The CDR3 DNA is TGTGCCAGCAATATCGGGAATGGCTACACCTTC. Translated, it gives CASNIGNGYTF. This sequence joins TRBV2 and TRBJ1-2; D remains ambiguous. Trimming took 7 bases from V and 6 from J, leaving 9 bases between them. The CDR3 has 11 residues. Germline V CDR1 and CDR2: SNHLY, FYNNEI.

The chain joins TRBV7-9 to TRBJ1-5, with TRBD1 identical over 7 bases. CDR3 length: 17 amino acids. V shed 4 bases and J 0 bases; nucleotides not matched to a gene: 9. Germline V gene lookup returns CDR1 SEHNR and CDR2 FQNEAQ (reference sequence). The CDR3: CASSSSLGTDSNQPQHF. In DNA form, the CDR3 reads TGTGCCAGCAGCTCGTCGTTGGGGACAGATAGCAATCAGCCCCAGCATTTT.

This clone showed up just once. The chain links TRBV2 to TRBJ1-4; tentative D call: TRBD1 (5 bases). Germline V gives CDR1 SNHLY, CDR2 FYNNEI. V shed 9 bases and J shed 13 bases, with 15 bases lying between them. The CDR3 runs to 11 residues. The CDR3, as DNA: TGTGCCAGTACCCCGGACACCGGACTGTTTTTT. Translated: CASTPDTGLFF.

The CDR3 nucleotides are TGTGCTAGTGGTCCGGGACAGTCCAACTATGGCTACACCTTC. Its translation is CASGPGQSNYGYTF. The gene calls are TRBV12-5 and TRBJ1-2; 7 bases are shared with TRBD1. This CDR3 is 14 amino acids long. Germline CDR1 is LGHNT and CDR2 is FRNRAP. V was pared by 5 bases and J by 2 bases, with 5 bases of the junction left unmatched.

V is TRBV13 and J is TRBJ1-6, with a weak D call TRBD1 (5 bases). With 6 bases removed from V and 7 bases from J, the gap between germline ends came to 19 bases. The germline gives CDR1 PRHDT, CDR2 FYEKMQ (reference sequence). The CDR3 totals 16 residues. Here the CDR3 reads CASRIGGNRWNSPLHF. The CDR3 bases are TGTGCCAGCAGGATTGGGGGGAACCGATGGAATTCACCCCTCCACTTT. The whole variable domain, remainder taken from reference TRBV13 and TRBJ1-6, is AAGVIQSPRHLIKEKRETATLKCYPIPRHDTVYWYQQGPGQDPQFLISFYEKMQSDKGSIPDRFSAQQFSDYHSELNMSSLELGDSALYFCASRIGGNRWNSPLHFGNGTRLTVT.

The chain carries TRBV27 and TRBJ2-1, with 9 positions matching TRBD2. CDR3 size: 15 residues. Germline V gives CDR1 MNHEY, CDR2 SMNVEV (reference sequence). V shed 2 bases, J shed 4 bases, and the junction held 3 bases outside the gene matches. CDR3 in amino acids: CASSLVSGGYNEQFF. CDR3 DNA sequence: TGTGCCAGCAGTTTAGTTAGCGGGGGATACAATGAGCAGTTCTTC.

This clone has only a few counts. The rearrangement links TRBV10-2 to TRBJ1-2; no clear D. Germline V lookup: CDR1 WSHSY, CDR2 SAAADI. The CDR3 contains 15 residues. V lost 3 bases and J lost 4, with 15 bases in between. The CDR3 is CASSDPPGGSYGYTF. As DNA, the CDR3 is TGCGCCAGCAGTGATCCTCCCGGCGGTTCCTATGGCTACACCTTC.

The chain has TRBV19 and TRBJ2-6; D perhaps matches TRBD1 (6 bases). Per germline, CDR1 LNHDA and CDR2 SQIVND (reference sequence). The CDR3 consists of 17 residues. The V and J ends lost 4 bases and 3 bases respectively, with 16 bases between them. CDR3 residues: CASSTTNYRDGANVLTF. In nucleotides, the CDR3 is TGTGCCAGTAGTACAACAAACTACAGGGATGGGGCCAACGTCCTGACTTTC.

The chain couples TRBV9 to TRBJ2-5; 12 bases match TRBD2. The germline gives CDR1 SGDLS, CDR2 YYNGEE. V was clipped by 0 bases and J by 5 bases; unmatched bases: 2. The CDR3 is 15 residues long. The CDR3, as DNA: TGTGCCAGCAGCGTAGGGGGGACTAGCGGGGAGACCCAGTACTTC. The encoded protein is CASSVGGTSGETQYF.

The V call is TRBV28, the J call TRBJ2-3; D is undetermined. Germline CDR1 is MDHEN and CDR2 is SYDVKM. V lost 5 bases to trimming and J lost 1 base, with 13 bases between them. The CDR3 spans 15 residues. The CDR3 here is CASSPPRVGTDTQYF. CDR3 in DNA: TGTGCCAGCAGTCCCCCTCGCGTAGGCACAGATACGCAGTATTTT.

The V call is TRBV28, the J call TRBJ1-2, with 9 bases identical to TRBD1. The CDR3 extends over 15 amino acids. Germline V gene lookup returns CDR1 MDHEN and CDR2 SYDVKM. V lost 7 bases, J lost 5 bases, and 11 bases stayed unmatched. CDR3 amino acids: CASIRGDREGYGYTF. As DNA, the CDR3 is TGTGCCAGCATCCGGGGGGACAGGGAAGGTTATGGCTACACCTTC.

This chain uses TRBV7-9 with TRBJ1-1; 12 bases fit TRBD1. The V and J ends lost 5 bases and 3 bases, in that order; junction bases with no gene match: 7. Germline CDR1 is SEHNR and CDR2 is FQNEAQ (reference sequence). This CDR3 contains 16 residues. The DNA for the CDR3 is TGTGCCAGCAGCACCCGGGACAGGGGGCGCTACACTGAAGCTTTCTTT. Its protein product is CASSTRDRGRYTEAFF.

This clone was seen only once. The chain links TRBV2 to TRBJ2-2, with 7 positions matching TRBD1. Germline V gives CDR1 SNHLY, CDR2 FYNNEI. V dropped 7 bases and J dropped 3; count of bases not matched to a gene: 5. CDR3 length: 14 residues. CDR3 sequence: CASKPDRDTGELFF. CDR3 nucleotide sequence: TGTGCCAGCAAGCCAGACAGGGACACCGGGGAGCTGTTTTTT.

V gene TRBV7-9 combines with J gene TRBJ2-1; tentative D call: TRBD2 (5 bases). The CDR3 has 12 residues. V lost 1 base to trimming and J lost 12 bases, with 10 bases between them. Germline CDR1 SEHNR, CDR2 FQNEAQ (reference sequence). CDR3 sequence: CASSLGELGQFF. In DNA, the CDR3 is TGTGCCAGCAGCTTAGGGGAGCTCGGGCAGTTCTTC. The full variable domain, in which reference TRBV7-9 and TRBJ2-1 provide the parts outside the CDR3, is DTGVSQNPRHKITKRGQNVTFRCDPISEHNRLYWYRQTLGQGPEFLTYFQNEAQLEKSRLLSDRFSAERPKGSFSTLEIQRTEQGDSAMYLCASSLGELGQFFGPGTRLTVL.

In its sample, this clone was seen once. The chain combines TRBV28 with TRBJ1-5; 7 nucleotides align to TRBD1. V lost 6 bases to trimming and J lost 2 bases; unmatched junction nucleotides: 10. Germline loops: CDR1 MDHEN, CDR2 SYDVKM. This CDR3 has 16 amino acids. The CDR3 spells CASRNRGYQGNQPQHF. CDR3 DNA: TGTGCCAGCAGAAACAGGGGTTATCAGGGCAATCAGCCCCAGCATTTT.

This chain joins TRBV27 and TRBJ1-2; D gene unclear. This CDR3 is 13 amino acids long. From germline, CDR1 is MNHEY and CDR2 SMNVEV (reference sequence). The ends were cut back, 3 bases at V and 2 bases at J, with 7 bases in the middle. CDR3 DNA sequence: TGTGCCAGCAGTTTTGGCAGGAACTATGGCTACACCTTC. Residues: CASSFGRNYGYTF.

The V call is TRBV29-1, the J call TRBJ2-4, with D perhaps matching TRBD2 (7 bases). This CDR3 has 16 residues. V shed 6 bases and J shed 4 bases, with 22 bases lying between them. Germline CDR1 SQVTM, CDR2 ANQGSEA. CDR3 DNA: TGCAGCGTCTACTTGTTCGTTGCGGGGGCAAAAAACATTCAGTACTTC. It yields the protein CSVYLFVAGAKNIQYF.